The sequence of this TCR beta chain was determined in a study of early T cells in non-severe SARS-CoV-2 infection. Germline loops: CDR1 LGHDT, CDR2 YNNKEL (reference sequence). The CDR3 sequence is 15 residues long. V was shortened by 3 bases and J by 6 bases, with 18 bases between the two germline ends. Individual cDNA molecules carried attached unique molecular identifiers. Using its own MiXCR run on the 5' RACE reads, TCRdb lists one record per CDR3 protein. The repertoire consists of more than 15,000 distinct CDR3 sequences, with 4.5% to 6% occurring once and the leading ten covering around 7%. This sequence was found in an adult who was a healthcare worker with PCR-confirmed SARS-CoV-2 infection or an uninfected control (not recorded which). The sample consisted of whole blood, taken at baseline. The genes are TRBV3-1 and TRBJ2-7; D unresolved. The CDR3 DNA follows: TGTGCCAGCAGCCACCCCGGGTCGGGTATCAGCGAGCAGTACTTC. This encodes CASSHPGSGISEQYF.